Sequencing of this T cell receptor (beta chain) was carried out in a study of CD8+CD57+ T cells in acquired aplastic anemia. This CDR3 has 13 amino acids. Trimming removed 4 bases from V and 7 bases from J, with 9 bases in between. Germline assignment: CDR1 SGHNT and CDR2 YYREEE (reference sequence). Template material for TCR beta VDJ and CDR3 profiling consisted of genomic DNA. TCRdb ran MiXCR on the reads and lists one entry per CDR3 protein. Of around 250,000 distinct CDR3 sequences detected, 45% to 65% appear once; the ten largest clones hold roughly 8%. This chain joins TRBV5-4 and TRBJ1-6; D remains unclear. The sample taken for sequencing was sorted CD4+, CD8+, or CD8+CD57+ T cells (not recorded which) from PBMCs. This sequence was found in a human donor with severe aplastic anemia or a healthy control (not recorded which). The CDR3 bases are TGTGCCAGCAGCGCCAGCCCGAATTCACCCCTCCACTTT. Protein: CASSASPNSPLHF.